What follows are 23 T cell receptor beta chains derived from one specimen sequenced in a study of control samples from healthy donors and cancer patients. The repertoire was sequenced with immunoSEQ multiplex PCR; TCRdb's copy has only in-frame clones and lacks some. The sample carries 150,000 or so clones, around 92% recorded once. The sample consisted of blood. The source is a woman in her fifties or sixties in good health.

The chain employs TRBV2 and TRBJ2-1; D possibly corresponds to TRBD1 (5 bases). The CDR3 totals 15 residues. Germline V gives CDR1 SNHLY, CDR2 FYNNEI. V lost 1 base, J lost 3 bases, and 10 bases lay in between. CDR3 bases: TGTGCCAGCAGTGAAGGCAGGGCCCGCTACAATGAGCAGTTCTTC. This gives the protein CASSEGRARYNEQFF.

The gene calls are TRBV14 and TRBJ2-5; no definite D call. V was trimmed by 0 bases and J by 8 bases, leaving 7 bases between them. Germline V gene data show CDR1 as SGHDN and CDR2 as FVKESK. The CDR3 extends over 12 amino acids. CDR3 region: CASSQDGHTQYF. As DNA, the CDR3 is TGTGCCAGCAGCCAAGATGGCCACACCCAGTACTTC.

The chain uses TRBV11-2 and TRBJ1-1; no firm D call. V was trimmed by 6 bases and J by 5 bases, leaving 22 bases between them. The CDR3 extends over 16 amino acids. Germline V lookup: CDR1 SGHAT, CDR2 FQNNGV. Here the CDR3 reads CASSSLSYGGLTEAFF. The CDR3 DNA sequence: TGTGCCAGCAGTAGTTTGAGCTACGGTGGGTTGACTGAAGCTTTCTTT.

The chain employs TRBV6-5 and TRBJ1-5; 7 bases map to TRBD1. Germline V gene sequence: CDR1 MNHEY, CDR2 SVGAGI. Trimming took 6 bases from V and 3 from J; bases not matched to a gene: 5. The CDR3 contains 14 residues. For the CDR3, the DNA is TGTGCCAGCAGGCGGACAGGAAACAATCAGCCCCAGCATTTT. Translation: CASRRTGNNQPQHF.

CDR3 region: CASSKKKGAEDEKLFF. The CDR3, as DNA: TGTGCCAGCAGTAAAAAAAAGGGGGCGGAGGATGAAAAACTGTTTTTT. This chain uses TRBV21-1 with TRBJ1-4; TRBD1, the table's D call, lacks a check against the DNA. TRBV21-1 is a pseudogene. This CDR3 contains 16 residues.

The J gene is TRBJ2-1, the V gene TRBV19; no definite D call. The V gene lost 5 bases and the J gene lost 9 bases, with 14 bases spanning the gap. The CDR3 is made up of 13 amino acids. The V gene's germline CDR1 is LNHDA and CDR2 SQIVND (reference sequence). CDR3 in DNA: TGTGCCAGTAGTCTACTCGAACTGGGTGAGCAGTTCTTC. Residues: CASSLLELGEQFF. Variable domain in full (rest from reference TRBV19 and TRBJ2-1): DGGITQSPKYLFRKEGQNVTLSCEQNLNHDAMYWYRQDPGQGLRLIYYSQIVNDFQKGDIAEGYSVSREKKESFPLTVTSAQKNPTAFYLCASSLLELGEQFFGPGTRLTVL.

V and J are TRBV2 and TRBJ1-5, with 7 bases matching TRBD1. The length of the CDR3 is 14 residues. CDR1 is SNHLY, CDR2 FYNNEI, per germline. Germline trimming cut 3 bases from V and 4 bases from J; bases unmatched to any gene: 3. CDR3 DNA sequence: TGTGCCAGCAGTGATCGGGACAGAAATCAGCCCCAGCATTTT. It yields the protein CASSDRDRNQPQHF. Drawing the rest from reference TRBV2 and TRBJ1-5, the complete variable domain is EPEVTQTPSHQVTQMGQEVILRCVPISNHLYFYWYRQILGQKVEFLVSFYNNEISEKSEIFDDQFSVERPDGSNFTLKIRSTKLEDSAMYFCASSDRDRNQPQHFGDGTRLSIL.

The chain joins TRBV5-1 to TRBJ2-7; 9 nucleotides agree with TRBD2. This CDR3 comprises 16 residues. The V gene end was trimmed by 4 bases and the J gene end by 2 bases; junction bases not matched to a gene: 10. Germline V CDR1 and CDR2: SGHRS, YFSETQ. CDR3 in amino acids: CASSEGGLAGPYEQYF. The DNA for the CDR3 is TGCGCCAGCAGCGAAGGAGGGCTAGCGGGACCCTACGAGCAGTACTTC.

The rearrangement uses TRBV5-1 and TRBJ1-2; unclear D gene. The V gene's germline CDR1 is SGHRS and CDR2 YFSETQ. V shed 2 bases and J shed 2 bases, with 13 bases lying between them. The CDR3 spans 15 residues. CDR3 DNA: TGCGCCAGCAGCTTAAACTTCCAGGCAAACTATGGCTACACCTTC. This sequence encodes CASSLNFQANYGYTF.

CDR3 protein: CASPSGGGYNEQFF. CDR3 in DNA: TGTGCCAGCCCGAGCGGAGGTGGCTACAATGAGCAGTTCTTC. This chain uses TRBV2 with TRBJ2-1, with D perhaps matching TRBD2 (5 bases). The CDR3 runs to 14 residues. V was cut by 8 bases and J by 3 bases, with 14 bases left in between. Germline V gives CDR1 SNHLY, CDR2 FYNNEI.

V is TRBV2 and J is TRBJ2-7, with D possibly called TRBD1 or TRBD2 (5 bases each). Germline assignment: CDR1 SNHLY and CDR2 FYNNEI. The CDR3 sequence is 14 residues long. V shed 4 bases and J shed 2 bases, with 12 bases lying between them. The CDR3 sequence is CASSGGGTTYEQYF. CDR3 nucleotide sequence: TGTGCCAGCAGTGGGGGTGGGACCACCTACGAGCAGTACTTC. The variable domain in full, with the rest retrieved from reference TRBV2 and TRBJ2-7, is EPEVTQTPSHQVTQMGQEVILRCVPISNHLYFYWYRQILGQKVEFLVSFYNNEISEKSEIFDDQFSVERPDGSNFTLKIRSTKLEDSAMYFCASSGGGTTYEQYFGPGTRLTVT.

The chain uses TRBV29-1 and TRBJ2-7, with unresolved D. In germline, CDR1 is SQVTM, CDR2 ANQGSEA. The CDR3 is made up of 11 amino acids. V lost 4 bases, J lost 2 bases, and 6 bases lay in between. The CDR3 region has the DNA TGCAGCGTTGCGGTCGCCTACGAGCAGTACTTC. Translation: CSVAVAYEQYF.

This rearrangement joins TRBV7-8 to TRBJ1-3; D gene uncertain. The CDR3 totals 14 residues. From germline, CDR1 is SGHVS and CDR2 FQNEAQ. The V end lost 4 bases, the J end lost 1 base, and 8 bases lay between the germline ends. The CDR3 protein is CASSSEGSGNTIYF. As DNA, the CDR3 is TGTGCCAGCAGCTCCGAGGGATCTGGAAACACCATATATTTT.

The CDR3 coding sequence is TGTGCCAGCAGCTCCTCTACTAGCGGGGGTAACATTCAGTACTTC. It yields the protein CASSSSTSGGNIQYF. The chain is built from TRBV7-2 and TRBJ2-4; 11 nucleotides align to TRBD2. Germline V gene lookup returns CDR1 SGHTA and CDR2 FQGNSA. The trim removed 4 bases at V and 7 bases at J, leaving 6 bases unmatched. The CDR3 spans 15 residues.

The chain has TRBV9 and TRBJ1-1, with D possibly being TRBD1 (5 bases). This CDR3 is 15 amino acids long. Germline values: CDR1 SGDLS, CDR2 YYNGEE. The V gene lost 4 bases and the J gene lost 7 bases, with 20 bases spanning the gap. CDR3 nucleotide sequence: TGTGCCAGCAGCCGTGGGGGGATCGATTTAGGTGAAGCTTTCTTT. This codes for CASSRGGIDLGEAFF.

This clone has just one count. This chain's CDR3 is CSAAPGTGRGWSVMNTEAFF. For the CDR3, the DNA is TGCAGCGCCGCACCGGGGACGGGTCGGGGGTGGTCAGTCATGAACACTGAAGCTTTCTTT. The chain joins TRBV29-1 to TRBJ1-1; weak D call: TRBD1 (5 bases). V lost 7 bases, J lost 0 bases, and 33 bases lay in between. Germline loops: CDR1 SQVTM, CDR2 ANQGSEA. The CDR3 is 20 residues long. The variable domain in full, completed from reference TRBV29-1 and TRBJ1-1, reads SAVISQKPSRDICQRGTSLTIQCQVDSQVTMMFWYRQQPGQSLTLIATANQGSEATYESGFVIDKFPISRPNLTFSTLTVSNMSPEDSSIYLCSAAPGTGRGWSVMNTEAFFGQGTRLTVV.

This chain links TRBV11-2 with TRBJ2-4, with TRBD1 identical over 8 bases. Unmatched junction bases numbered 14, after V lost 5 bases and J lost 5 bases. This CDR3 region has 17 residues. CDR1 and CDR2 (germline): SGHAT, FQNNGV. The CDR3 here is CASSHNQGAVPENIQYF. DNA for the CDR3: TGTGCCAGCAGCCATAATCAGGGGGCGGTTCCGGAAAACATTCAGTACTTC.

The gene calls are TRBV5-8 and TRBJ1-5; no clear D gene. The V end was cut by 0 bases, the J end by 2 bases, with 12 bases between. Germline CDR1 reads SGHTS; CDR2 reads YDEGEE. The CDR3 extends over 16 amino acids. CDR3 protein: CASSLAVFFGNQPQHF. As DNA, the CDR3 is TGTGCCAGCAGCTTGGCTGTATTCTTCGGCAATCAGCCCCAGCATTTT.

This clone appeared a single time. This chain connects TRBV5-1 to TRBJ1-1; D might be TRBD1 (5 bases). Germline loops: CDR1 SGHRS, CDR2 YFSETQ. CDR3 length: 14 residues. Trimming took off 4 bases at V and 5 bases at J, with 15 bases between the two ends. In DNA form, the CDR3 reads TGCGCCAGCAGCCCCAGGGAAGTTTGGACTGAAGCTTTCTTT. It yields the protein CASSPREVWTEAFF.

The gene calls are TRBV30 and TRBJ2-1; possible D gene TRBD2, 5 bases. V was pared by 2 bases and J by 0 bases, with 23 bases between. The CDR3 is 19 residues long. Looked up from germline, CDR1 is GTSNPN and CDR2 is SVGIG (reference sequence). The chain's CDR3 is CAWSRTARGLFRSYNEQFF. CDR3 in DNA: TGTGCCTGGAGTAGAACCGCAAGAGGGTTATTCCGCTCCTACAATGAGCAGTTCTTC.

CDR3 sequence (DNA): TGTGCCACCAGCAGGGCGGCCGGGACAGGGGCCTACAATGAGCAGTTCTTC. Translation: CATSRAAGTGAYNEQFF. The V call is TRBV15, the J call TRBJ2-1; TRBD1 matches at 10 bases. CDR1 is LNHNV, CDR2 YYDKDF, per germline (reference sequence). V lost 3 bases to trimming and J lost 2 bases; unmatched junction nucleotides: 7. The CDR3 has 17 amino acids.

J is TRBJ2-7 and V is TRBV29-1; tentatively, D is TRBD1 or TRBD2 (5 bases each). V was trimmed by 6 bases and J by 7 bases, leaving 16 bases between them. The germline V gene has CDR1 SQVTM and CDR2 ANQGSEA. This CDR3 has 12 amino acids. The CDR3 region has the DNA TGCAGCGTAGGGGACCAGGAGTTGGAGCAGTACTTC. This encodes CSVGDQELEQYF.

The chain couples TRBV2 to TRBJ2-7; 7 bases are a match to TRBD1. Germline V lookup: CDR1 SNHLY, CDR2 FYNNEI. This CDR3 has 16 residues. The J segment lost 3 bases and the V segment lost 8 bases, leaving 16 bases of the junction unmatched. The CDR3 bases are TGTGCCAGCTATAGAGACAGGGCGTGGATCAGCTACGAGCAGTACTTC. The encoded protein is CASYRDRAWISYEQYF.